The clone carrying this T cell receptor beta chain was seen just once. The sample belongs to a study of OX40 agonist ivuxolimab in advanced cancers. Study context: Participants, roughly 81% male, averaged approximately 56 years of age, ranging from about 23 to 85.

The study sampled blood at baseline, cycle 4 day 1, and cycle 7 day 1. Some clones are missing from TCRdb's copy, which holds only in-frame ones; the method was immunoSEQ multiplex PCR. The data show tens of thousands of clones, about four fifths seen once. Sequencing used CD4+ or CD8+ T cells sorted from blood, obtained in a trial of the OX40 agonist ivuxolimab. The clonotype was recovered from an adult with an advanced solid tumor such as melanoma, head and neck, liver or kidney cancer.

This CDR3 is CASSYSSPTDTQYF. CDR3 in DNA: TGTGCCAGCAGTTACAGTAGCCCGACAGATACGCAGTATTTT. This rearrangement joins TRBV6-6 to TRBJ2-3; D not certain. This CDR3 has 14 residues. The germline gives CDR1 MNHNY, CDR2 SVGAGI (reference sequence). The V end was cut by 2 bases, the J end by 3 bases, with 9 bases between.